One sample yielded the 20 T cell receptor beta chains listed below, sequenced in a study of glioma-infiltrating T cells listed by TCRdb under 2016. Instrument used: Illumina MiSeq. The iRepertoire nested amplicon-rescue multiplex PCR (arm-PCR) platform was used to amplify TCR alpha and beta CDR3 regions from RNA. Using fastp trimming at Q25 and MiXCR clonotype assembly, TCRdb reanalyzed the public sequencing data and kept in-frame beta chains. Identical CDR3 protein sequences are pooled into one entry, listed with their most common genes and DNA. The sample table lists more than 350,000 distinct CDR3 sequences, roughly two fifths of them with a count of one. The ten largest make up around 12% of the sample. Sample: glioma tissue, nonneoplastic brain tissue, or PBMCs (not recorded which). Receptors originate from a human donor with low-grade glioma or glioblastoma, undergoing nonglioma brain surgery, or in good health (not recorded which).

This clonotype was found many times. The CDR3 DNA sequence: TGTGCCAGCGTTAGCGGGGGCACCGGGGAGCTGTTTTTT. It encodes CASVSGGTGELFF. The chain is built from TRBV6-2 or TRBV6-3 and TRBJ2-2, with 9 bases aligning to TRBD2. Trimming took 8 bases from V and 4 from J; bases not matched to a gene: 2. CDR1 is MNHEY, CDR2 SVGEGT, per germline. CDR3 length equals 13 residues.

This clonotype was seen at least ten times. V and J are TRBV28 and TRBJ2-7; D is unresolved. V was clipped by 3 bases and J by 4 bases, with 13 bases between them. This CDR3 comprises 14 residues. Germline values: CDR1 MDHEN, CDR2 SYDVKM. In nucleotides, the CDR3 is TGTGCCAGCAGTTTCGTCCGGACGGGTTACGAGCAGTACTTC. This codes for CASSFVRTGYEQYF. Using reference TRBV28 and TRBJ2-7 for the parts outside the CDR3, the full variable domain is DVKVTQSSRYLVKRTGEKVFLECVQDMDHENMFWYRQDPGLGLRLIYFSYDVKMKEKGDIPEGYSVSREKKERFSLILESASTNQTSMYLCASSFVRTGYEQYFGPGTRLTVT.

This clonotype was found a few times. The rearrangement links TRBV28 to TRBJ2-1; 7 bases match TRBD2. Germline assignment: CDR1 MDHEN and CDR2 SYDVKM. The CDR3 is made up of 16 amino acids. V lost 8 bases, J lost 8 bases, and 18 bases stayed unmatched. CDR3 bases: TGTGCCAGCTCCAATGGGGAGGCGGGAGTACGCGATGAGCAGTTCTTC. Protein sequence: CASSNGEAGVRDEQFF.

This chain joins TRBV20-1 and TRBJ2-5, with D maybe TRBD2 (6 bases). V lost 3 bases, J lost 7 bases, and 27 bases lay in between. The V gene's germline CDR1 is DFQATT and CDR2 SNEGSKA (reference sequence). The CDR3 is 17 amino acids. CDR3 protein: CSASGRRLEGSGGTQYF. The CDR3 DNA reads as TGCAGTGCTAGCGGGCGCCGACTAGAAGGGTCTGGCGGGACCCAGTACTTC.

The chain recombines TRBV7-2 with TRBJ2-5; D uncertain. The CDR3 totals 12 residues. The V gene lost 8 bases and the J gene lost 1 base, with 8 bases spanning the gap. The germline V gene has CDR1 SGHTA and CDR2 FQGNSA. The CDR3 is CASRPLQETQYF. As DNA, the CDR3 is TGTGCCAGCCGACCGCTCCAAGAGACCCAGTACTTC.

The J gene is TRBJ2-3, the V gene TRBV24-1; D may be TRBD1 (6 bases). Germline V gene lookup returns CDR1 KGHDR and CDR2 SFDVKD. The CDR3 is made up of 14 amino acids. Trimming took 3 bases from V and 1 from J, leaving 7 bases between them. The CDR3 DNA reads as TGTGCCACCAGTGATGGGGGCCGCACAGATACGCAGTATTTT. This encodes CATSDGGRTDTQYF.

The CDR3 loop is CASSMYLRVWEAFF. Written as DNA, the CDR3 is TGTGCCAGTAGTATGTATCTGAGGGTTTGGGAAGCTTTCTTT. The chain joins TRBV19 to TRBJ1-1; D is unresolved. V dropped 3 bases and J dropped 8 bases, with 16 bases sitting between them. This CDR3 has 14 residues. The V gene's germline CDR1 is LNHDA and CDR2 SQIVND (reference sequence).

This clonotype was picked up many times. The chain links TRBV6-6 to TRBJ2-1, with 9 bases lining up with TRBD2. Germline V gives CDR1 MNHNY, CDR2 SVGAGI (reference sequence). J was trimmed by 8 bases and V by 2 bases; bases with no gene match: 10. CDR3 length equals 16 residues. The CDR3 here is CASSYLAGGLRHEQFF. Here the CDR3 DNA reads TGTGCCAGCAGTTACCTGGCGGGAGGGCTAAGACATGAGCAGTTCTTC.

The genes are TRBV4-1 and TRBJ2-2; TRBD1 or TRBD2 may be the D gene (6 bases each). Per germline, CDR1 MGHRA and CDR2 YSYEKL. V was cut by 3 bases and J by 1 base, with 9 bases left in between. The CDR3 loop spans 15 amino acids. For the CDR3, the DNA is TGCGCCAGCAGCCAGGCGGGACAGAACACCGGGGAGCTGTTTTTT. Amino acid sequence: CASSQAGQNTGELFF.

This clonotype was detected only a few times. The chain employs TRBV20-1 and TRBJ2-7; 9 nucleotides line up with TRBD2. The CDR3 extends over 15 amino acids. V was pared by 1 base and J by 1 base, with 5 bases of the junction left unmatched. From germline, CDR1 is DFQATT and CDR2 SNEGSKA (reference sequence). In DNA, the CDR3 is TGCAGTGCTAGAGTCGTAACTAGCGGGTCCTACGAGCAGTACTTC. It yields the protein CSARVVTSGSYEQYF.

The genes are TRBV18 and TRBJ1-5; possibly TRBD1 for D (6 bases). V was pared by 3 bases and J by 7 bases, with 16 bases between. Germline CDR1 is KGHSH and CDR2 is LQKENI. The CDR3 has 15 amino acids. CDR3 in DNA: TGTGCCAGCTCACCCGCACAGGGCCTGGGCCAGCCCCAGCATTTT. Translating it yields CASSPAQGLGQPQHF.

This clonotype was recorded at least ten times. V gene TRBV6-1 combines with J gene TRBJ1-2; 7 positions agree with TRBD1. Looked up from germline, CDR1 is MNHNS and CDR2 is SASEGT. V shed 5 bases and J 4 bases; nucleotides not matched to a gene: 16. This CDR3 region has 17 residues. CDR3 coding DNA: TGTGCCAGCAGTTATCCGACCAACAGGGGAGGCGGCTATGGCTACACCTTC. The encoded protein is CASSYPTNRGGGYGYTF.

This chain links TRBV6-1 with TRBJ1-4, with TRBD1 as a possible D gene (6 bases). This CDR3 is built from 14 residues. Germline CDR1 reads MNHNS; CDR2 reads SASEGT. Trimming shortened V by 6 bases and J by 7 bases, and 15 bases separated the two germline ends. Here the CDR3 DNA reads TGTGCCAGCAGCCTCCGGGACACCCTTGAAAAACTGTTTTTT. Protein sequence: CASSLRDTLEKLFF.

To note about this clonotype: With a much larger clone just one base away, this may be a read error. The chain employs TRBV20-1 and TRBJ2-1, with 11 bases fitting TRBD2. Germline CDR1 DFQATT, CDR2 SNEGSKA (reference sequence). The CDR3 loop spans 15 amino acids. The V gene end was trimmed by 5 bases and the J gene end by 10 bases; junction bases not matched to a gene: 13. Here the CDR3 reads CSAAGTSGYSYEQFF. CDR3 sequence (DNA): TGCAGTGCTGCCGGGACTAGCGGTTACTCCTACGAGCAGTTCTTC.

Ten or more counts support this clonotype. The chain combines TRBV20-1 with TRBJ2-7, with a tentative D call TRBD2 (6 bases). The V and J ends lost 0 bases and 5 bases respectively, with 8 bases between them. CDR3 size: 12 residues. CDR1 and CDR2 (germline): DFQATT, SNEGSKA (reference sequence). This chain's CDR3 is CSARDSGDEQYF. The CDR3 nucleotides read TGCAGTGCTAGAGATTCGGGGGACGAGCAGTACTTC.

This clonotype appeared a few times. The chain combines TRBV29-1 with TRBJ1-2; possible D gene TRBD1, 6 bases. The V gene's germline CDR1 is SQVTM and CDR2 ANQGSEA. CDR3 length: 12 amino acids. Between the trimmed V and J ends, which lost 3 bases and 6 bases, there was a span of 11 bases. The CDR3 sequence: CSVDAGAHGYTF. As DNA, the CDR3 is TGCAGCGTTGATGCGGGGGCCCATGGCTACACCTTC.

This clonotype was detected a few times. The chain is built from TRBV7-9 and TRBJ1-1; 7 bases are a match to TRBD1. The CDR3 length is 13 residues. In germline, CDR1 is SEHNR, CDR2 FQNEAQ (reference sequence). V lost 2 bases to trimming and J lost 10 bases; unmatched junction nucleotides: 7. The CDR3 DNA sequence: TGTGCCAGCAGCTTAAGATCGACAGGGCGAGCTTTCTTT. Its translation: CASSLRSTGRAFF.

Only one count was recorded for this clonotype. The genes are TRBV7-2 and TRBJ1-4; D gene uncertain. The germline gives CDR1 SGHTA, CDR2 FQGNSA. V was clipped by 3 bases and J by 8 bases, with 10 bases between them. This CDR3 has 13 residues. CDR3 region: CASSFALREKLFF. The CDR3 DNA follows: TGTGCCAGCAGCTTCGCACTTAGAGAAAAACTGTTTTTT.

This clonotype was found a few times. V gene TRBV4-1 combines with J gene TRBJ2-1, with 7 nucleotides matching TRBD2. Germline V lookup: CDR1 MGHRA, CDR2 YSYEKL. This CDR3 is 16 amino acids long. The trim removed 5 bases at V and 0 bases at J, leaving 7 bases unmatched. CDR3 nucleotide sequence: TGCGCCAGCAGCTTACTAGCGTCCAGCTCCTACAATGAGCAGTTCTTC. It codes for CASSLLASSSYNEQFF.

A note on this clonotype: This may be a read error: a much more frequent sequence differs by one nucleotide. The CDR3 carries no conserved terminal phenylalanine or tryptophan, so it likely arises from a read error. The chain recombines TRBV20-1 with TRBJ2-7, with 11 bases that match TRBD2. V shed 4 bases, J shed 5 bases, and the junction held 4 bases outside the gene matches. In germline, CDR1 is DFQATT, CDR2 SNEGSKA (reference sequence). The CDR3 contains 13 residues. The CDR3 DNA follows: TGCAGTGCTACACCGGGACTAGCGGACGAGCAGTACCTC. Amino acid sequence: CSATPGLADEQYL.